A single sample gave rise to the 21 T cell receptor beta chains below, sequenced in a study of T cell responses to AZD1222 COVID-19 vaccine. Repertoires were generated with immunoSEQ multiplex PCR, while TCRdb's copy carries only in-frame clones and drops some. Of some 80,000 clones listed, roughly 86% are singletons. The sample here was peripheral blood, taken on day 0 of AZD1222 vaccination. These receptors were collected from an adult in good health.

The rearrangement links TRBV5-4 to TRBJ2-7, with TRBD2 identical over 9 bases. Trimming removed 4 bases from V and 6 bases from J; junction bases left unmatched: 14. Germline lookup yields CDR1 SGHNT and CDR2 YYREEE (reference sequence). The CDR3 has 16 residues. The CDR3 nucleotides are TGTGCCAGCAGCCCCTCCACCGGGACTAGCTCAACCGAGCAGTACTTC. Amino acid sequence: CASSPSTGTSSTEQYF.

This chain uses TRBV29-1 with TRBJ1-2; D perhaps matches TRBD1 (5 bases). The V end lost 6 bases, the J end lost 4 bases, and 12 bases lay between the germline ends. The CDR3 spans 12 residues. CDR1 and CDR2 from the germline V gene are SQVTM and ANQGSEA. CDR3 in amino acids: CSVGDGTYGYTF. Here the CDR3 DNA reads TGCAGCGTGGGGGACGGGACCTATGGCTACACCTTC. The full variable domain, with the rest looked up from reference TRBV29-1 and TRBJ1-2, is SAVISQKPSRDICQRGTSLTIQCQVDSQVTMMFWYRQQPGQSLTLIATANQGSEATYESGFVIDKFPISRPNLTFSTLTVSNMSPEDSSIYLCSVGDGTYGYTFGSGTRLTVV.

The V gene is TRBV6-6, the J gene TRBJ1-5; D gene unclear. The V end lost 6 bases, the J end lost 5 bases, and 11 bases lay between the germline ends. Germline CDR1 and CDR2: MNHNY and SVGAGI (reference sequence). The CDR3 has 13 residues. CDR3 DNA: TGTGCCAGCAGCGTGGCGTCCGATCAGCCCCAGCATTTT. It yields the protein CASSVASDQPQHF.

The gene calls are TRBV19 and TRBJ2-7; 9 bases agree with TRBD1. Unmatched junction bases numbered 13, after V lost 6 bases and J lost 7 bases. The germline V gene has CDR1 LNHDA and CDR2 SQIVND (reference sequence). This CDR3 region has 15 residues. In DNA, the CDR3 is TGTGCCAGTAGGGACTTGGGGACAGGGAAACAGGAGCAGTACTTC. Translation gives CASRDLGTGKQEQYF.

The CDR3 sequence is CATALAGGPRETQYF. The CDR3 coding sequence is TGTGCCACTGCACTCGCCGGAGGGCCTCGAGAGACCCAGTACTTC. V usage is TRBV5-4 and J usage is TRBJ2-5, with D tentatively TRBD2 (6 bases). The germline V gene encodes CDR1 SGHNT and CDR2 YYREEE (reference sequence). CDR3 size: 15 residues. The germline V and J ends were trimmed by 9 bases and 4 bases, with 22 bases remaining between them.

CDR3 in amino acids: CASSQVQWATEAFF. As DNA, the CDR3 is TGCGCCAGCAGCCAAGTTCAGTGGGCGACTGAAGCTTTCTTT. V is TRBV4-3 and J is TRBJ1-1; D unresolved. Per germline, CDR1 LGHNA and CDR2 YSLEER. The CDR3 length is 14 residues. Trimming took 1 base from V and 5 from J, leaving 11 bases between them.

The J gene is TRBJ1-5, the V gene TRBV15, with D hard to call. The CDR3 covers 12 residues. V dropped 5 bases and J dropped 7 bases, with 9 bases sitting between them. Germline V gives CDR1 LNHNV, CDR2 YYDKDF (reference sequence). CDR3 protein: CATSHVNQPQHF. The CDR3 DNA sequence: TGTGCCACCAGCCATGTCAACCAGCCCCAGCATTTT.

The genes are TRBV5-5 and TRBJ2-3; D not resolved. This CDR3 has 15 residues. Germline V gives CDR1 SGHKS, CDR2 YYEKEE (reference sequence). The V end lost 1 base, the J end lost 0 bases, and 9 bases lay between the germline ends. The CDR3 reads CASSLTGLSTDTQYF. CDR3 nucleotide sequence: TGTGCCAGCAGCTTGACCGGCCTGAGCACAGATACGCAGTATTTT.

The chain has TRBV2 and TRBJ2-5; TRBD1 matches at 7 bases. CDR3 length: 14 amino acids. With 7 bases clipped from V and 1 base from J, the junction kept 6 bases outside the gene matches. Looked up from germline, CDR1 is SNHLY and CDR2 is FYNNEI. The CDR3 bases are TGTGCCAGCACGGGGACAGCTACCCAAGAGACCCAGTACTTC. Amino acids: CASTGTATQETQYF.

The CDR3 is CASAGVPGGSYGYTF. Here the CDR3 DNA reads TGCGCCAGCGCCGGGGTGCCCGGGGGTTCCTATGGCTACACCTTC. The rearrangement joins TRBV5-1 to TRBJ1-2; possible D gene TRBD1, 5 bases. The germline V gene encodes CDR1 SGHRS and CDR2 YFSETQ. The CDR3 loop spans 15 amino acids. V was clipped by 7 bases and J by 4 bases, with 20 bases between them.

The CDR3 region has the DNA TGTGCCAGCAGCCGGGTGATTTATGAGCAGTTCTTC. Encoded protein: CASSRVIYEQFF. This rearrangement joins TRBV28 to TRBJ2-1; D not resolved. This CDR3 contains 12 residues. The V gene's germline CDR1 is MDHEN and CDR2 SYDVKM. V lost 6 bases and J 8 bases, leaving 11 bases between the germline ends.

In DNA, the CDR3 is TGCGCCAGCAGCTTGGGACTAGGGCGTGGAGAGCAGTACTTC. This sequence encodes CASSLGLGRGEQYF. The chain couples TRBV5-1 to TRBJ2-7, with a tentative D call TRBD2 (6 bases). V dropped 0 bases and J dropped 7 bases, with 14 bases sitting between them. The germline CDR1 and CDR2 sequences are SGHRS and YFSETQ. The CDR3 is made up of 14 amino acids.

The J gene is TRBJ1-5, the V gene TRBV2; D remains ambiguous. The CDR3 spans 14 residues. Germline V gene sequence: CDR1 SNHLY, CDR2 FYNNEI. V was cut by 6 bases and J by 3 bases, with 12 bases left in between. The chain's CDR3 is CASRERHSNQPQHF. DNA of the CDR3: TGTGCCAGCAGGGAAAGACACTCCAATCAGCCCCAGCATTTT.

The V gene is TRBV15, the J gene TRBJ2-3; 12 bases match TRBD2. V lost 5 bases, J lost 0 bases, and 12 bases stayed unmatched. Per the germline V gene, CDR1 is LNHNV and CDR2 is YYDKDF (reference sequence). The CDR3 contains 19 residues. CDR3 in DNA: TGTGCCACCAGCCCGAGACTAGCGGGGGACCCGTATAGCACAGATACGCAGTATTTT. As protein: CATSPRLAGDPYSTDTQYF.

The chain employs TRBV6-6 and TRBJ1-5; unclear D gene. CDR3 length: 16 amino acids. Germline loops: CDR1 MNHNY, CDR2 SVGAGI (reference sequence). V gave up 3 bases and J gave up 4 bases, with 16 bases separating them. The CDR3 reads CASSYTAAETNQPQHF. The CDR3 DNA reads as TGTGCCAGCAGTTATACAGCAGCCGAAACAAATCAGCCCCAGCATTTT.

The chain carries TRBV7-3 and TRBJ1-3; D perhaps matches TRBD1 (5 bases). This CDR3 region has 16 residues. CDR1 and CDR2 (germline): SGHTA, FQGTGA. V was pared by 7 bases and J by 0 bases, with 16 bases between. CDR3 DNA: TGTGCCAGCACCGGCCCTCCGGGGGTCTCTGGAAACACCATATATTTT. The encoded protein is CASTGPPGVSGNTIYF.

This clone has only one observation. The rearrangement links TRBV18 to TRBJ2-5; the D is unclear. Looked up from germline, CDR1 is KGHSH and CDR2 is LQKENI. The CDR3 loop spans 11 amino acids. V was pared by 5 bases and J by 5 bases, with 6 bases between. The CDR3 coding sequence is TGTGCCAGCTCATTTCGGGAGACCCAGTACTTC. This sequence encodes CASSFRETQYF.

This clone has a handful of counts. This CDR3 is CSVEDLGGSTEAFF. The DNA for the CDR3 is TGCAGCGTTGAAGATCTAGGGGGAAGTACTGAAGCTTTCTTT. V is TRBV29-1 and J is TRBJ1-1, with D perhaps matching TRBD1 (6 bases). Germline V CDR1 and CDR2: SQVTM, ANQGSEA. CDR3 length equals 14 residues. The V gene lost 0 bases and the J gene lost 5 bases, with 13 bases spanning the gap.

The rearrangement joins TRBV3-1 (or the pseudogene TRBV3-2) to TRBJ1-1; D is undetermined. The germline V gene encodes CDR1 LGHDT and CDR2 YNNKEL (reference sequence). The V end lost 4 bases, the J end lost 8 bases, and 11 bases lay between the germline ends. CDR3 size: 12 residues. CDR3 bases: TGTGCCAGCAGCCCTGTCTGGGGAGAAGCTTTCTTT. Residues: CASSPVWGEAFF.

This clone was counted once. This sequence joins TRBV4-1 and TRBJ2-5, with a tentative D call TRBD1 (6 bases). With 2 bases removed from V and 4 bases from J, the gap between germline ends came to 20 bases. CDR1 is MGHRA, CDR2 YSYEKL, per germline. This CDR3 has 17 residues. For the CDR3, the DNA is TGCGCCAGCAGCCAAACGTTCGGTGGGTGGGGGCCAGAGACCCAGTACTTC. Translated: CASSQTFGGWGPETQYF.

The CDR3 DNA reads TGTGCCAGCACCGGTGACTACGAGCAGTACTTC. Encoded protein: CASTGDYEQYF. The chain carries TRBV6-5 and TRBJ2-7; unclear D gene. Germline loops: CDR1 MNHEY, CDR2 SVGAGI. V lost 7 bases to trimming and J lost 3 bases, with 7 bases between them. This CDR3 has 11 residues.